This is a list of T cell receptor beta chains from one sample in a study of T cells in Graves' hyperthyroidism and ophthalmopathy. TCRdb redid the calling of the multiplex PCR reads with MiXCR, one entry per CDR3 protein. The table has roughly 500,000 distinct CDR3 sequences, approximately 25% seen once. Sequences were obtained from blood. These receptors were obtained from a young woman with Graves' ophthalmopathy. Each CDR3 is given with its conserved first and last residue. A D gene is named only where the DNA matches it firmly. A row's size may be missing; if present it is once, few, many or a size class.

>16|many|NA|TRBJ2-7|TRBV7-6
CASSLLAPGQPHEQYF
TGTGCCAGCAGCTTACTCGCCCCCGGACAGCCACACGAGCAGTACTTC
>13|NA|NA|TRBJ1-2|TRBV2
CASSESPSYGYTF
TGTGCCAGCAGTGAATCCCCTTCCTATGGCTACACCTTC
>15|NA|NA|TRBJ1-2|TRBV11-2
CASSLDLGDNYGYTF
TGTGCCAGCAGCTTAGATCTGGGGGATAACTATGGCTACACCTTC
>13|many|NA|TRBJ2-7|TRBV27
CASSATGSYEQYF
TGTGCCAGCAGTGCAACAGGGTCCTACGAGCAGTACTTC
>16|NA|NA|TRBJ2-3|TRBV11-2
CASSLVPDPSGDTQYF
TGTGCCAGCAGCTTAGTACCGGACCCTTCCGGCGATACGCAGTATTTT
>14|NA|TRBD1|TRBJ1-2|TRBV11-2
CASSFDRGDYGYTF
TGTGCCAGCAGCTTCGACAGGGGCGACTATGGCTACACCTTC
>14|NA|NA|TRBJ1-4|TRBV5-1
CASSFEGQPEKLFF
TGCGCCAGCAGCTTTGAGGGCCAGCCTGAAAAACTGTTTTTT
>13|many|TRBD1|TRBJ2-7|TRBV29-1
CSVRAGTGGEQYF
TGCAGCGTTCGGGCCGGGACAGGGGGCGAGCAGTACTTC
>17|NA|NA|TRBJ1-3|TRBV28
CASRTLHRAGSGNTIYF
TGTGCCAGCAGGACCCTTCACAGGGCTGGGTCTGGAAACACCATATATTTT
>14|few|NA|TRBJ1-2|TRBV2
CASKTGPPGGGYTF
TGTGCCAGCAAGACGGGGCCTCCGGGTGGTGGCTACACCTTC
>16|many|TRBD1|TRBJ1-2|TRBV29-1
CTHTDRVGDNSYGYTF
TGCACTCATACGGACAGGGTTGGAGATAATAGCTATGGCTACACCTTC
>11|few|NA|TRBJ1-5|TRBV28
CASSLVEPQHF
TGTGCCAGCAGTTTGGTGGAGCCCCAGCATTTT
>13|many|NA|TRBJ1-1|TRBV2
CASRGVENTEAFF
TGTGCCAGCAGGGGGGTAGAGAACACTGAAGCTTTCTTT
>15|many|NA|TRBJ1-1|TRBV6-5
CASSSTSGAAQEAFF
TGTGCCAGCAGTTCCACGTCGGGGGCCGCTCAGGAAGCTTTCTTT
>13|few|NA|TRBJ1-2|TRBV28
CASRLGPHYGYTF
TGTGCCAGCAGGCTCGGACCGCACTATGGCTACACCTTC
>15|many|NA|TRBJ2-7|TRBV7-2
CASSLRDSGSYEQYF
TGTGCCAGCAGCTTAAGGGACAGCGGGTCCTACGAGCAGTACTTC
>14|many|TRBD1|TRBJ2-7|TRBV6-1
CASMIGQGLHEQYF
TGTGCCAGCATGATTGGACAGGGTTTACACGAGCAGTACTTC
>17|NA|NA|TRBJ1-3|TRBV4-1
CASSQGRQEFSGNTIYF
TGCGCCAGCAGCCAAGGACGACAGGAGTTCTCTGGAAACACCATATATTTT
>14|few|TRBD1|TRBJ2-7|TRBV5-1
CASSLTGVLREQYF
TGCGCCAGCAGCTTGACAGGGGTTCTCAGGGAGCAGTACTTC
>14|many|TRBD1|TRBJ1-1|TRBV4-1
CASSQEATGQEAFF
TGCGCCAGCAGCCAAGAAGCAACGGGACAGGAAGCTTTCTTT
>17|NA|NA|TRBJ2-7|TRBV18
CASSPPLGEDPSYEQCF
TGTGCCAGCTCCCCACCTTTGGGGGAGGACCCCTCCTACGAGCAGTGCTTC
>14|many|TRBD1|TRBJ2-7|TRBV9
CASSAQGGTYEQYF
TGTGCCAGCAGCGCACAGGGGGGCACCTACGAGCAGTACTTC
>15|NA|NA|TRBJ1-2|TRBV18
CASSPGATENYGYTF
TGTGCCAGCTCACCCGGGGCTACAGAGAACTATGGCTACACCTTC
>15|many|NA|TRBJ2-7|TRBV27
CASSLNWGRPYEQYF
TGTGCCAGCAGTTTAAACTGGGGCCGCCCCTACGAGCAGTACTTC
>12|many|NA|TRBJ1-1|TRBV30
CAWTRQDTEAFF
TGTGCCTGGACTCGGCAGGACACTGAAGCTTTCTTT
>15|NA|NA|TRBJ1-1|TRBV12-3/TRBV12-4
CASSSLRRMNTEAFF
TGTGCCAGCAGTTCCCTGAGGAGGATGAACACTGAAGCTTTCTTT
>14|NA|TRBD1|TRBJ1-5|TRBV7-9
CASSWGQTNQPQHF
TGTGCCAGCAGCTGGGGACAGACCAATCAGCCCCAGCATTTT
>16|NA|NA|TRBJ2-5|TRBV6-5
CASSYLRFNGQETQYF
TGTGCCAGCAGTTACCTCCGCTTCAACGGCCAAGAGACCCAGTACTTC
>12|NA|NA|TRBJ2-7|TRBV6-2/TRBV6-3
CASRTGNFEQYF
TGTGCCAGCAGAACGGGTAATTTCGAGCAGTACTTC
>15|NA|NA|TRBJ1-5|TRBV20-1
CSAKERRRGNQPQHF
TGCAGTGCTAAAGAGCGGAGGCGGGGTAATCAGCCCCAGCATTTT
>16|many|NA|TRBJ2-2|TRBV6-2/TRBV6-3
CASSPRSAGDTGELFF
TGTGCCAGCAGCCCCCGGAGCGCCGGGGACACCGGGGAGCTGTTTTTT
>14|many|NA|TRBJ1-2|TRBV9
CASSVDTGLYGYTF
TGTGCCAGCAGCGTAGACACAGGGCTATATGGCTACACCTTC
>14|many|NA|TRBJ1-2|TRBV4-1
CASSQEPDNYGYTF
TGCGCCAGCAGCCAGGAGCCAGATAACTATGGCTACACCTTC